One sample yielded the 25 T cell receptor beta chains listed below, sequenced in a study of blood T cell repertoires in COVID-19. TCRdb keeps only in-frame clones here, not all; method: immunoSEQ multiplex PCR. The sample holds over 150,000 clones; about 79% are singletons and the top ten take about 13%. Specimen: peripheral blood. The origin of the receptors is a human donor in a cohort sampled during active COVID-19.

This chain uses TRBV20-1 with TRBJ2-6; tentatively, D is TRBD1 (5 bases). The length of the CDR3 is 16 residues. V was trimmed by 3 bases and J by 0 bases, leaving 12 bases between them. Germline CDR1 reads DFQATT; CDR2 reads SNEGSKA (reference sequence). CDR3 bases: TGCAGTGCTAGTAAAGGGGCCCGCTCTGGGGCCAACGTCCTGACTTTC. Its translation: CSASKGARSGANVLTF.

The CDR3 protein is CASSLLAGTDYEQYF. In DNA form, the CDR3 reads TGCGCCAGCAGCTTGCTAGCGGGGACCGACTACGAGCAGTACTTC. V usage is TRBV5-1 and J usage is TRBJ2-7; 9 bases align to TRBD2. Unmatched junction bases numbered 5, after V lost 1 base and J lost 3 bases. Germline values: CDR1 SGHRS, CDR2 YFSETQ. This CDR3 spans 15 amino acids.

This clone showed up just a few times. The chain has TRBV4-1 and TRBJ2-1; perhaps TRBD2 as D (6 bases). The CDR3 consists of 17 residues. Between the trimmed V and J ends, which lost 2 bases and 6 bases, there was a span of 20 bases. The V gene's germline CDR1 is MGHRA and CDR2 YSYEKL. For the CDR3, the DNA is TGCGCCAGCAGCCAAACCATCCTCGGGAGATTCGGCAATGAGCAGTTCTTC. It specifies CASSQTILGRFGNEQFF.

V and J are TRBV5-1 and TRBJ2-7; D unresolved. There are 13 residues in the CDR3. Germline V lookup: CDR1 SGHRS, CDR2 YFSETQ. Trimming cost V 6 bases and J 0 bases, with 10 bases left between them. The CDR3 loop is CASKGLASYEQYF. DNA of the CDR3: TGCGCCAGCAAAGGATTAGCCTCCTACGAGCAGTACTTC.

CDR3 amino acids: CASSDIGGDTEAFF. For the CDR3, the DNA is TGTGCCAGCAGTGATATAGGGGGGGACACTGAAGCTTTCTTT. The gene calls are TRBV2 and TRBJ1-1, with D perhaps matching TRBD1 (6 bases). This CDR3 contains 14 residues. Trimming removed 3 bases from V and 3 bases from J, with 11 bases in between. CDR1 and CDR2 from the germline V gene are SNHLY and FYNNEI.

The chain uses TRBV10-3 and TRBJ1-1, with 7 bases matching TRBD1. Germline values: CDR1 ENHRY, CDR2 SYGVKD. With 2 bases clipped from V and 7 bases from J, the junction kept 10 bases outside the gene matches. The CDR3 spans 15 residues. Written as DNA, the CDR3 is TGTGCCATCAGTGAGGGGCGGGACAGTCCCAATGAAGCTTTCTTT. Residues: CAISEGRDSPNEAFF.

The chain joins TRBV21-1 to TRBJ2-1; the D segment call TRBD1 is taken from the table without a DNA check. TRBV21-1 constitutes a pseudogene. The CDR3 sequence is 15 residues long. This chain's CDR3 is CASAPGSSSYNEQFF. The DNA of the CDR3 is TGTGCCAGCGCCCCAGGGTCGAGCTCCTACAATGAGCAGTTCTTC.

This rearrangement joins TRBV10-3 to TRBJ2-2, with TRBD1 matching 7 bases. Trimming took 10 bases from V and 1 from J; bases not matched to a gene: 6. This CDR3 has 14 residues. Germline values: CDR1 ENHRY, CDR2 SYGVKD. The CDR3 sequence: CATARQGNTGELFF. The CDR3 DNA sequence: TGTGCCACAGCCCGACAGGGGAACACCGGGGAGCTGTTTTTT.

The chain joins TRBV7-9 to TRBJ2-5, with TRBD1 as a possible D gene (5 bases). Trimming removed 4 bases from V and 5 bases from J, with 14 bases in between. This CDR3 is 14 amino acids long. In germline, CDR1 is SEHNR, CDR2 FQNEAQ (reference sequence). CDR3 DNA sequence: TGTGCCAGCAGCTCATACAGGATACAGGAGACCCAGTACTTC. Translating gives CASSSYRIQETQYF. The full variable domain, with the rest looked up from reference TRBV7-9 and TRBJ2-5, is DTGVSQNPRHKITKRGQNVTFRCDPISEHNRLYWYRQTLGQGPEFLTYFQNEAQLEKSRLLSDRFSAERPKGSFSTLEIQRTEQGDSAMYLCASSSYRIQETQYFGPGTRLLVL.

This clone appeared once. J is TRBJ1-1 and V is TRBV7-6; 8 positions agree with TRBD1. J gave up 0 bases and V 5 bases, and 2 bases lay outside the gene matches. Germline lookup yields CDR1 SGHVS and CDR2 FNYEAQ. The CDR3 runs to 14 residues. CDR3 loop: CASSRTGMNTEAFF. CDR3 in DNA: TGTGCCAGCAGCCGGACAGGGATGAACACTGAAGCTTTCTTT. Looking up the rest from reference TRBV7-6 and TRBJ1-1 gives the full variable domain: GAGVSQSPRYKVTKRGQDVALRCDPISGHVSLYWYRQALGQGPEFLTYFNYEAQQDKSGLPNDRFSAERPEGSISTLTIQRTEQRDSAMYRCASSRTGMNTEAFFGQGTRLTVV.

This clone was seen ten or more times. The rearrangement links TRBV30 to TRBJ2-3; TRBD1 might be the D (5 bases). CDR3 length equals 14 residues. Per the germline V gene, CDR1 is GTSNPN and CDR2 is SVGIG (reference sequence). V dropped 4 bases and J dropped 4 bases, with 15 bases sitting between them. The CDR3 protein is CAWTRTGTPDTQYF. Here the CDR3 DNA reads TGTGCCTGGACCCGAACAGGTACGCCAGATACGCAGTATTTT.

The chain has TRBV10-2 and TRBJ1-4, with 7 bases lining up with TRBD1. V dropped 4 bases and J dropped 4; count of bases not matched to a gene: 3. The CDR3 runs to 14 residues. CDR1 and CDR2 from the germline V gene are WSHSY and SAAADI. CDR3 protein: CASSVRDSNEKLFF. The CDR3 nucleotides read TGCGCCAGCAGTGTCCGGGACAGTAATGAAAAACTGTTTTTT.

V gene TRBV16 combines with J gene TRBJ2-7; 10 bases are a match to TRBD1. J lost 6 bases, V lost 8 bases, and 1 base had no gene match. Germline V gene sequence: CDR1 KGHSY, CDR2 FQNENV. The CDR3 runs to 11 residues. CDR3 loop: CASGTGVEQYF. CDR3 nucleotides: TGTGCCAGCGGGACAGGGGTCGAGCAGTACTTC.

The chain is built from TRBV24-1 and TRBJ2-2; D gene ambiguous. CDR1 and CDR2 (germline): KGHDR, SFDVKD. CDR3 length equals 13 residues. Trimming stripped 3 bases from V and 7 bases from J, with 8 bases between. This chain's CDR3 is CATSDPPRGELFF. The CDR3 DNA sequence: TGTGCCACCAGTGATCCCCCCCGCGGGGAGCTGTTTTTT.

This rearrangement joins TRBV27 to TRBJ2-2, with 11 positions matching TRBD2. The trim removed 4 bases at V and 4 bases at J, leaving 5 bases unmatched. Germline CDR1 MNHEY, CDR2 SMNVEV (reference sequence). The length of the CDR3 is 16 residues. CDR3: CASSSTSGRGTGELFF. The CDR3 DNA follows: TGTGCCAGCAGTTCAACTAGCGGGAGAGGCACCGGGGAGCTGTTTTTT.

The rearrangement links TRBV27 to TRBJ2-1, with TRBD2 matching over 7 bases. CDR3 length equals 15 residues. Germline trimming cut 6 bases from V and 4 bases from J; bases unmatched to any gene: 9. Per the germline V gene, CDR1 is MNHEY and CDR2 is SMNVEV (reference sequence). CDR3 sequence reads: CASSHPGLVYNEQFF. The CDR3 region has the DNA TGTGCCAGCAGCCACCCAGGACTAGTGTACAATGAGCAGTTCTTC.

The rearrangement links TRBV27 to TRBJ2-7; 8 positions agree with TRBD1. Trimming removed 0 bases from V and 1 base from J; junction bases left unmatched: 5. The CDR3 runs 16 residues. Germline-derived CDR1 and CDR2 are MNHEY and SMNVEV (reference sequence). CDR3 loop: CASSLSSRDRSYEQYF. The CDR3 DNA follows: TGTGCCAGCAGTTTATCATCCCGGGACAGGTCCTACGAGCAGTACTTC.

This chain connects TRBV11-2 to TRBJ2-1, with a tentative D call TRBD2 (5 bases). V was clipped by 0 bases and J by 4 bases, with 13 bases between them. Germline CDR1 and CDR2: SGHAT and FQNNGV. The CDR3 consists of 16 residues. CDR3 in amino acids: CASSLDRASLYNEQFF. As DNA, the CDR3 is TGTGCCAGCAGCTTAGATCGGGCTAGCTTGTACAATGAGCAGTTCTTC.

The gene calls are TRBV5-4 and TRBJ2-2, with D possibly TRBD2 on 5 matching bases. CDR1 is SGHNT, CDR2 YYREEE, per germline (reference sequence). The length of the CDR3 is 15 residues. The V end was cut by 4 bases, the J end by 1 base, with 11 bases between. DNA for the CDR3: TGTGCCAGCAGCGAGGGAATATGGAACACCGGGGAGCTGTTTTTT. It codes for CASSEGIWNTGELFF.

The V and J genes are TRBV28 and TRBJ2-1, with a possible D match to TRBD2 (5 bases). Germline CDR1 MDHEN, CDR2 SYDVKM. The CDR3 runs to 15 residues. Trimming took 1 base from V and 3 from J, leaving 10 bases between them. The CDR3 here is CASSLYRGYYNEQFF. CDR3 sequence (DNA): TGTGCCAGCAGTTTATATAGAGGGTACTACAATGAGCAGTTCTTC.

The genes are TRBV5-4 and TRBJ2-1; maybe TRBD2 (6 bases). The length of the CDR3 is 15 residues. Germline assignment: CDR1 SGHNT and CDR2 YYREEE (reference sequence). The V end was cut by 0 bases, the J end by 5 bases, with 12 bases between. The CDR3 region has the DNA TGTGCCAGCAGCTTGGTTGTAGCGGATAACAATGAGCAGTTCTTC. It translates to CASSLVVADNNEQFF. Variable domain in full (rest from reference TRBV5-4 and TRBJ2-1): ETGVTQSPTHLIKTRGQQVTLRCSSQSGHNTVSWYQQALGQGPQFIFQYYREEENGRGNFPPRFSGLQFPNYSSELNVNALELDDSALYLCASSLVVADNNEQFFGPGTRLTVL.

V and J are TRBV28 and TRBJ2-7, with D maybe TRBD1 (5 bases). Trimming cost V 5 bases and J 3 bases, with 14 bases left between them. CDR1 MDHEN and CDR2 SYDVKM come from the germline V gene. The CDR3 covers 14 residues. For the CDR3, the DNA is TGTGCCAGCAGTCTCAGGGTTATGGACTACGAGCAGTACTTC. Its protein product is CASSLRVMDYEQYF.

V usage is TRBV7-9 and J usage is TRBJ2-1; no firm D call. V lost 5 bases, J lost 8 bases, and 7 bases lay in between. The CDR3 runs 11 residues. Per germline, CDR1 SEHNR and CDR2 FQNEAQ (reference sequence). CDR3: CASSTVYEQFF. The CDR3 nucleotides are TGTGCCAGCAGCACGGTCTATGAGCAGTTCTTC.

The chain couples TRBV18 to TRBJ1-5; the D is unclear. Per germline, CDR1 KGHSH and CDR2 LQKENI. This CDR3 has 15 amino acids. V was shortened by 1 base and J by 0 bases, with 7 bases between the two germline ends. CDR3 in amino acids: CASSPLGSSNQPQHF. CDR3 coding DNA: TGTGCCAGCTCACCACTCGGTTCTAGCAATCAGCCCCAGCATTTT.

This clone was detected a few times. The chain is built from TRBV28 and TRBJ1-4, with TRBD1 matching over 9 bases. With V trimmed by 6 bases and J by 0 bases, 5 bases remained unmatched. Germline CDR1 reads MDHEN; CDR2 reads SYDVKM. The CDR3 contains 16 residues. The CDR3 sequence: CASSPGTGPTNEKLFF. The DNA for the CDR3 is TGTGCCAGCAGCCCAGGGACAGGGCCAACTAATGAAAAACTGTTTTTT.